The present entry profiles one TCR beta chain with its context. Per the authors' pipeline: Reference gene primer amplification yielded estimated nucleated cell counts. The table came from immunoSEQ multiplex PCR; TCRdb's copy has only in-frame clones and leaves some out. From that table come the V and J calls and clone size; the DNA was used to work out D and trimming. This table has under 70,000 clones, about 90% appearing once. This specimen comes from a study of blood T cell repertoires in COVID-19. Across the study: Sources were T cells, B-cell-depleted T cells, or PBMCs; the material itself was cDNA or gDNA.

With 0 bases removed from V and 10 bases from J, the gap between germline ends came to 10 bases. Per germline, CDR1 SNHLY and CDR2 FYNNEI. The CDR3 sequence is 13 residues long. The chain links TRBV2 to TRBJ2-1; a weak D match, TRBD1 (5 bases). Sample: peripheral blood. The clonotype was recovered from a woman aged 60 to 75 with active or convalescent COVID-19. The CDR3 DNA is TGTGCCAGCAGTGAAGCAGGGGTACGGGAGCAGTTCTTC. It is translated as CASSEAGVREQFF.